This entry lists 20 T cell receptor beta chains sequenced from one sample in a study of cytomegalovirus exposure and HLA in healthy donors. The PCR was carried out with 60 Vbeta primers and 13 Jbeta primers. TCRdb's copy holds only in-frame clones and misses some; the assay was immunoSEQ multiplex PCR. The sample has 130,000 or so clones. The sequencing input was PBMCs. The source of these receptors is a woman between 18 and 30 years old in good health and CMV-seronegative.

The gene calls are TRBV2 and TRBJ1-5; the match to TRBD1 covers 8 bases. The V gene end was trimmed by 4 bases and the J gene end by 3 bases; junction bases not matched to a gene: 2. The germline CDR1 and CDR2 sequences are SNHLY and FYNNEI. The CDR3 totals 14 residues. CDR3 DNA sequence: TGTGCCAGCAGTGGGGGACAGGTCAATCAGCCCCAGCATTTT. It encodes CASSGGQVNQPQHF. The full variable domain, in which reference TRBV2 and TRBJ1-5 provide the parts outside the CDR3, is EPEVTQTPSHQVTQMGQEVILRCVPISNHLYFYWYRQILGQKVEFLVSFYNNEISEKSEIFDDQFSVERPDGSNFTLKIRSTKLEDSAMYFCASSGGQVNQPQHFGDGTRLSIL.

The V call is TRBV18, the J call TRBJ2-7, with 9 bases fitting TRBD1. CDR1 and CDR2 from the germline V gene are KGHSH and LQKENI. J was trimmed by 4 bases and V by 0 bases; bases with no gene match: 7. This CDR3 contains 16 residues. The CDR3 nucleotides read TGTGCCAGCTCACCACCTTTACAGGGGGCATCATACGAGCAGTACTTC. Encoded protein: CASSPPLQGASYEQYF.

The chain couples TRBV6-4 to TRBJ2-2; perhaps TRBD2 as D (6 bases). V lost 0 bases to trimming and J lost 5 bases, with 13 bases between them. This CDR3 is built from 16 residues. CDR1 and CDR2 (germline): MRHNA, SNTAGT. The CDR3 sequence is CASSDSYGSRTGELFF. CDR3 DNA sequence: TGTGCCAGCAGTGACTCTTACGGGAGTAGAACCGGGGAGCTGTTTTTT.

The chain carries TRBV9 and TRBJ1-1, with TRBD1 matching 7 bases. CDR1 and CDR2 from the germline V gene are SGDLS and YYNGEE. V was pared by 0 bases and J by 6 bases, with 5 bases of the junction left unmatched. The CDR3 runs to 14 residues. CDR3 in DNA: TGTGCCAGCAGCGTAGTCCTAGGGACAGCTGAAGCTTTCTTT. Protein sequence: CASSVVLGTAEAFF.

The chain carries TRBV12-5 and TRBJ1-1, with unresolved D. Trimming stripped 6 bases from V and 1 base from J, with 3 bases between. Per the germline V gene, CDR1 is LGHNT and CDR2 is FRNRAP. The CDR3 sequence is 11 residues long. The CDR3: CASGANTEAFF. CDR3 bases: TGTGCTAGTGGGGCGAACACTGAAGCTTTCTTT.

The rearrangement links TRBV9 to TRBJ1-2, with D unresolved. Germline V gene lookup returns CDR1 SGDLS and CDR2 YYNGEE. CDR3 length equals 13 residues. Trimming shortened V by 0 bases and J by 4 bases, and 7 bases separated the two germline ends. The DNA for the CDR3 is TGTGCCAGCAGCGTAGGGGAGGGCTATGGCTACACCTTC. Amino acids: CASSVGEGYGYTF. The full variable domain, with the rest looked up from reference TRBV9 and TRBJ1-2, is DSGVTQTPKHLITATGQRVTLRCSPRSGDLSVYWYQQSLDQGLQFLIQYYNGEERAKGNILERFSAQQFPDLHSELNLSSLELGDSALYFCASSVGEGYGYTFGSGTRLTVV.

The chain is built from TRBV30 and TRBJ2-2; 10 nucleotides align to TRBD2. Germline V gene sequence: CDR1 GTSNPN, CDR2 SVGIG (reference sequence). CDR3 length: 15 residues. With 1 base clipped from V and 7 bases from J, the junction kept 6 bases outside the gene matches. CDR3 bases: TGTGCCTGGAGTGCCCTAGCGGGAGTGGTCGGGGAGCTGTTTTTT. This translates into CAWSALAGVVGELFF.

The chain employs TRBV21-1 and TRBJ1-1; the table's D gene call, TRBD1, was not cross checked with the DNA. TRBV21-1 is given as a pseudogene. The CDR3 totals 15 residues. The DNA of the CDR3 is TGTGCCAGCAGTCCAAACAGGGAACTAAACACTGAAGCTTTCTTT. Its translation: CASSPNRELNTEAFF.

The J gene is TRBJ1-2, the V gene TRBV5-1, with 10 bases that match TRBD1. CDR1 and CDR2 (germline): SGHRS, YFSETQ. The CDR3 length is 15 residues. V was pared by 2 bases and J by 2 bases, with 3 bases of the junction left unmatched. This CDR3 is CASSFGGQGNYGYTF. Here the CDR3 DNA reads TGCGCCAGCAGCTTCGGGGGACAGGGGAACTATGGCTACACCTTC.

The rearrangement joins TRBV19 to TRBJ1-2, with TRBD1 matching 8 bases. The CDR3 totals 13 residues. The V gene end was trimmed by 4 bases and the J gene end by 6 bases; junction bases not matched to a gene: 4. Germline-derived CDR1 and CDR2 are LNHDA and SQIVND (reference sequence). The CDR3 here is CASSTDRGNGYTF. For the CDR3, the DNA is TGTGCCAGTAGTACCGACAGGGGCAATGGCTACACCTTC.

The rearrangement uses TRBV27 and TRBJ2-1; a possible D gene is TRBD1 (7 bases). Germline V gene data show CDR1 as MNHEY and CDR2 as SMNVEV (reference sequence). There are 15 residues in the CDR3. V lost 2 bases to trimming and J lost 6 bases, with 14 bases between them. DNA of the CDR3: TGTGCCAGCAGTTTAAGGAGGGACAGCCTCAATGAGCAGTTCTTC. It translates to CASSLRRDSLNEQFF.

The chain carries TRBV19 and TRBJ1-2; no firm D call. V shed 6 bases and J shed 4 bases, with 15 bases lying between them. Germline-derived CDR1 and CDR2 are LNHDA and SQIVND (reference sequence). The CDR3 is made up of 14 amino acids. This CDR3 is CASSTSRVSYGYTF. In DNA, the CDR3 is TGTGCCAGTAGCACTAGCCGGGTCTCCTATGGCTACACCTTC.

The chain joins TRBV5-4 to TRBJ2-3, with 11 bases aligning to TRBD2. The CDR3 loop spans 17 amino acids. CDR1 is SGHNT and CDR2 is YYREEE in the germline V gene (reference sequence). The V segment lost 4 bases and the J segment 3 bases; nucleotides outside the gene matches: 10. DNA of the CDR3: TGTGCCAGCAGCCTATTCCCGGGACTAGCGGAAACAGATACGCAGTATTTT. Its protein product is CASSLFPGLAETDTQYF.

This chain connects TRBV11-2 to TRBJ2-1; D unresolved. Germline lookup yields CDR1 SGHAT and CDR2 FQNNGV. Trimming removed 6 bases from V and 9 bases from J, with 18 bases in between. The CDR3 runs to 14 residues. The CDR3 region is CASRKNVQLLEQFF. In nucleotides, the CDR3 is TGTGCCAGCAGGAAAAACGTACAGCTCCTTGAGCAGTTCTTC.

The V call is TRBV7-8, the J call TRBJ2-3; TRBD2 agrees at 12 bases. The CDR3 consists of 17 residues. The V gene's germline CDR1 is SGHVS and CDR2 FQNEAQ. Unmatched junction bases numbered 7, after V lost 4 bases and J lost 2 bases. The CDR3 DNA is TGTGCCAGCAGCTCTCCTGGACTAGCGGGACTCACAGATACGCAGTATTTT. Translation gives CASSSPGLAGLTDTQYF.

CDR3 nucleotides: TGTGCCAGCAGTTTATACCCAATCAGGGAGGTGAACACTGAAGCTTTCTTT. Translated, it gives CASSLYPIREVNTEAFF. The chain is built from TRBV27 and TRBJ1-1, with a tentative D call TRBD1 (5 bases). The V gene lost 1 base and the J gene lost 0 bases, with 15 bases spanning the gap. Germline CDR1 and CDR2: MNHEY and SMNVEV (reference sequence). The CDR3 loop spans 17 amino acids.

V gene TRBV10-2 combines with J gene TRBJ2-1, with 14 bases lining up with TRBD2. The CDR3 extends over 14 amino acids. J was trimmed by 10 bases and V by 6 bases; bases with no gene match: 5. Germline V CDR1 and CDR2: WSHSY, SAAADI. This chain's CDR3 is CASRPGLAGVEQFF. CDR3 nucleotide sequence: TGCGCCAGCAGACCGGGACTAGCGGGAGTAGAGCAGTTCTTC.

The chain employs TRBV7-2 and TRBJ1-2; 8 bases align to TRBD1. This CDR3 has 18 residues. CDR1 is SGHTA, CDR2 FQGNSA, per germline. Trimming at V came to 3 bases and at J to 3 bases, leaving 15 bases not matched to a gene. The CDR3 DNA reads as TGTGCCAGCAGCTTGGGCGGGACAGGCATAACAGTTGACTATGGCTACACCTTC. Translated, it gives CASSLGGTGITVDYGYTF.

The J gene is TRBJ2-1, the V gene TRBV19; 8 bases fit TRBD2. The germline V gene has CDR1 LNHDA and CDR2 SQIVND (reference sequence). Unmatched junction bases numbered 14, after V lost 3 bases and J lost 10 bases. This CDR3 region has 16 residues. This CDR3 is CASSIRSGLAGYEQFF. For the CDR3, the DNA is TGTGCCAGTAGTATTAGAAGCGGATTAGCGGGATACGAGCAGTTCTTC.

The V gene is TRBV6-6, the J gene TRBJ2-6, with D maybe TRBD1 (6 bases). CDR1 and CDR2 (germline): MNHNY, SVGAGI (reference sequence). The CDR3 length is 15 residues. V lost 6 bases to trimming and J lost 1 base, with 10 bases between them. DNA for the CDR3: TGTGCCAGCAGAACTGACAGGTCTGGGGCCAACGTCCTGACTTTC. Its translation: CASRTDRSGANVLTF.